Here is one T cell receptor (beta chain) with its context. The antigen remains unidentified. The V gene lost 1 base and the J gene lost 4 bases, with 4 bases spanning the gap. From germline, CDR1 is SNHLY and CDR2 FYNNEI. The CDR3 consists of 12 residues. This sample was taken from a study of T cell responses to AZD1222 COVID-19 vaccine. Notes on the study in general: White British donors predominated, females outnumbered males, and clonal diversity was possibly underestimated. Receipt of two AZD1222 doses was followed by a rise in Spike-specific TCR breadth and depth.

This table comes from immunoSEQ multiplex PCR, and its TCRdb copy is limited to in-frame clones, with some not included. There are 150,000 or so clones in the sample; 85% to 95% occur only once, and over 0.7% lies in the top ten. The sample consisted of peripheral blood, taken on day 0 of AZD1222 vaccination. The chain couples TRBV2 to TRBJ1-2, with D hard to call. This TCR was sampled from an adult in good health. The CDR3 loop is CASSEVPYGYTF. CDR3 sequence (DNA): TGTGCCAGCAGTGAAGTCCCCTATGGCTACACCTTC.